This TCR beta chain was profiled in a study of identical twins. Study conclusions and caveats: Cross-sectional statistics, not tracking of the same donors, supported the conclusions. Zero-insertion analyses might be partly confounded by invariant T cells like MAIT and iNKT.

After template switching added a universal primer site, the resulting cDNA carried unique molecular identifiers. TCRdb reanalysed the 5' RACE reads using MiXCR and keeps one entry per CDR3 protein. The table shows 250,000 to 350,000 distinct CDR3 sequences, with 7.5% to 9.5% occurring only once. Germline loops: CDR1 DFQATT, CDR2 SNEGSKA (reference sequence). The CDR3 sequence is 17 residues long. V was pared by 0 bases and J by 4 bases, with 16 bases between. The table lists this clonotype with many counts. Its antigen remains unidentified. This sample also belongs to another study, concerning yellow fever vaccine responses in identical twins.

Sample: CD8+ T cells sorted from blood. The rearrangement uses TRBV20-1 and TRBJ1-6, with D uncertain. This receptor was obtained from a woman aged 18-30 years in good health. This chain's CDR3 is CSARDRPALDYNSPLHF. The CDR3 nucleotides are TGCAGTGCTAGAGATCGACCCGCCTTGGATTATAATTCACCCCTCCACTTT.